These T cell receptor beta chains were read from a single sample in a study of regulatory T cells in long-lasting Graves disease. TCRdb re-called the multiplex PCR reads through MiXCR, storing one row per CDR3 protein. The sample lists 500,000 to 700,000 distinct CDR3 sequences; 15% to 20% were seen once. These same data were also listed under a study on T cells in Graves' hyperthyroidism and ophthalmopathy.

The sequencing used peripheral blood mononuclear cells (PBMCs), collected at new diagnosis, from a patient treated with antithyroid drugs. The receptors stem from a woman in her twenties or thirties with Graves disease. The CDR3 runs from the conserved cysteine through the conserved F or W. D genes are given only for firm matches. Rows give clone size only sometimes, using once, few, many, or a class for an expanded clone.

d_gene: -
abundance: -
v_gene: TRBV5-6
j_gene: TRBJ2-7
CDR3nt: TGTGCCAGCAGCTTGTTCTACGGCAGAGAGTACGAGCAGTACTTC
CDR3aa: CASSLFYGREYEQYF

d_gene: -
abundance: -
v_gene: TRBV7-3
j_gene: TRBJ2-2
CDR3nt: TGTGCCAGCAGCTCCAGGGGATTGGGCGGGGAGCTGTTTTTT
CDR3aa: CASSSRGLGGELFF

d_gene: -
abundance: many
v_gene: TRBV27
j_gene: TRBJ1-5
CDR3nt: TGTGCCAGCAGGACAGAATATAGCAATCAGCCCCAGCATTTT
CDR3aa: CASRTEYSNQPQHF

d_gene: TRBD1
abundance: -
v_gene: TRBV5-1
j_gene: TRBJ2-5
CDR3nt: TGCGCCAGCAGCTTGGGGGGGACAGAAAGGGAAGAGACCCAGTACTTC
CDR3aa: CASSLGGTEREETQYF

d_gene: -
abundance: many
v_gene: TRBV5-1
j_gene: TRBJ2-7
CDR3nt: TGCGCCAGCAAAAGGGACGGCTACGAGCAGTACTTC
CDR3aa: CASKRDGYEQYF

d_gene: TRBD2
abundance: -
v_gene: TRBV5-1
j_gene: TRBJ2-2
CDR3nt: TGCGCCAGCAGCTTTGAAGCGGGAGTACACGGGGAGCTGTTTTTT
CDR3aa: CASSFEAGVHGELFF

d_gene: -
abundance: many
v_gene: TRBV2
j_gene: TRBJ2-2
CDR3nt: TGTGCCAGCAGGGCCTCCCGGAACGGGGCCGGGGAGCTGTTTTTT
CDR3aa: CASRASRNGAGELFF

d_gene: TRBD2
abundance: many
v_gene: TRBV12-3/TRBV12-4
j_gene: TRBJ2-4
CDR3nt: TGTGCCAGCAGTAGGACTAGCGGAATAAAAAACATTCAGTACTTC
CDR3aa: CASSRTSGIKNIQYF

d_gene: -
abundance: -
v_gene: TRBV6-1
j_gene: TRBJ1-3
CDR3nt: TGTGCCAGCAGTGTACCGGGACATTTACTTAGGGAAAACACCATATATTTT
CDR3aa: CASSVPGHLLRENTIYF

d_gene: TRBD1
abundance: many
v_gene: TRBV3-1
j_gene: TRBJ1-2
CDR3nt: TGTGCCAGCAGCCAATCCGGGACAGGCGGGGGCTACACCTTC
CDR3aa: CASSQSGTGGGYTF

d_gene: -
abundance: many
v_gene: TRBV2
j_gene: TRBJ1-4
CDR3nt: TGTGCCAGCCTACAGGGATTGGGCGAAAAACTGTTTTTT
CDR3aa: CASLQGLGEKLFF

d_gene: TRBD1
abundance: many
v_gene: TRBV2
j_gene: TRBJ1-2
CDR3nt: TGTGCCAGCAGTGAATACGGACAGGGTGATGGCTACACCTTC
CDR3aa: CASSEYGQGDGYTF

d_gene: TRBD1
abundance: many
v_gene: TRBV6-2/TRBV6-3
j_gene: TRBJ1-1
CDR3nt: TGTGCCAGCAATCTACAGGGGAGCACTGAAGCTTTCTTT
CDR3aa: CASNLQGSTEAFF

d_gene: -
abundance: -
v_gene: TRBV12-3/TRBV12-4
j_gene: TRBJ1-2
CDR3nt: TGTGCCAGCAGTTTGGACTTATCTAACTATGGCTACACCTTC
CDR3aa: CASSLDLSNYGYTF

d_gene: -
abundance: many
v_gene: TRBV12-3/TRBV12-4
j_gene: TRBJ2-2
CDR3nt: TGTGCCAGCACCTCCGTAAGGAGTAGGGGCACCGGGGAGCTGTTTTTT
CDR3aa: CASTSVRSRGTGELFF

d_gene: -
abundance: -
v_gene: TRBV7-2
j_gene: TRBJ2-5
CDR3nt: TGTGCCAGCAGCCGAGGGGACGCGTACCAAGAGACCCAGTACTTC
CDR3aa: CASSRGDAYQETQYF

d_gene: TRBD1
abundance: many
v_gene: TRBV6-5
j_gene: TRBJ1-1
CDR3nt: TGTGCCAGCAGTTACCTCAGAGGGGGCGCGGCTTTCTTT
CDR3aa: CASSYLRGGAAFF

d_gene: -
abundance: many
v_gene: TRBV12-3/TRBV12-4
j_gene: TRBJ2-5
CDR3nt: TGTGCCAGCAGTTTTGTTCAGGGACTCCGGCAAGAGACCCAGTACTTC
CDR3aa: CASSFVQGLRQETQYF

d_gene: -
abundance: few
v_gene: TRBV28
j_gene: TRBJ2-6
CDR3nt: TGTGCCAGCAGTTTGCGGTCTCCCTCCGTCCTGACTTTC
CDR3aa: CASSLRSPSVLTF

d_gene: -
abundance: few
v_gene: TRBV28
j_gene: TRBJ1-5
CDR3nt: TGTGCCAGCAACCCATGGGGGGGAAGCAATCAGCCCCAGCATTTT
CDR3aa: CASNPWGGSNQPQHF

d_gene: -
abundance: many
v_gene: TRBV28
j_gene: TRBJ1-4
CDR3nt: TGTGCCAGCAGTTTATCCGGGGAGGGTGAAAAACTGTTTTTT
CDR3aa: CASSLSGEGEKLFF

d_gene: -
abundance: many
v_gene: TRBV12-3/TRBV12-4
j_gene: TRBJ2-7
CDR3nt: TGTGCCAGCAGTTTACTTGGGGGGGCAGGATCTCACTACGAGCAGTACTTC
CDR3aa: CASSLLGGAGSHYEQYF

d_gene: -
abundance: many
v_gene: TRBV27
j_gene: TRBJ2-7
CDR3nt: TGTGCCAGCAGAGATCAGGGTCACGAGCAGTACTTC
CDR3aa: CASRDQGHEQYF

d_gene: -
abundance: many
v_gene: TRBV20-1
j_gene: TRBJ2-1
CDR3nt: TGCAGTGCGCAGATATTGGCTAGCAGCAATGAGCAGTTCTTC
CDR3aa: CSAQILASSNEQFF

d_gene: -
abundance: -
v_gene: TRBV29-1
j_gene: TRBJ2-1
CDR3nt: TGCAGCGTTGATGGGTCGTTAGCGGATTACAGTGAGCAGTTCTTC
CDR3aa: CSVDGSLADYSEQFF

d_gene: TRBD2
abundance: many
v_gene: TRBV12-5
j_gene: TRBJ2-7
CDR3nt: TGTGCTAGTGGTTTGCGCTGGAGGGGACTAGCGAACTACGAGCAGTACTTC
CDR3aa: CASGLRWRGLANYEQYF

d_gene: -
abundance: -
v_gene: TRBV30
j_gene: TRBJ1-3
CDR3nt: TGTGCCTGGAGGAGGGGGGTCCCCTCTGGAAACACCATATATTTT
CDR3aa: CAWRRGVPSGNTIYF

d_gene: TRBD2
abundance: few
v_gene: TRBV2
j_gene: TRBJ2-3
CDR3nt: TGTGCCAGCAACTCACTAGCGGGAGGGGGGCACGGTACGCAGTATTTT
CDR3aa: CASNSLAGGGHGTQYF

d_gene: -
abundance: -
v_gene: TRBV12-3/TRBV12-4
j_gene: TRBJ2-7
CDR3nt: TGTGCCAGCAGTTTTAGTTACGGCGGAGCCTACGAGCAGTACTTC
CDR3aa: CASSFSYGGAYEQYF

d_gene: -
abundance: -
v_gene: TRBV5-1
j_gene: TRBJ1-4
CDR3nt: TGCGCCAGCAGTCCGCACGACGCCCGGACAACTAATGAAAAACTGTTTTTT
CDR3aa: CASSPHDARTTNEKLFF

d_gene: TRBD2
abundance: -
v_gene: TRBV3-1
j_gene: TRBJ2-7
CDR3nt: TGTGCCAGCAGCCAAACGCGCGGGAGGCTCTACGAGCAGTACTTC
CDR3aa: CASSQTRGRLYEQYF

d_gene: -
abundance: few
v_gene: TRBV5-5
j_gene: TRBJ2-7
CDR3nt: TGTGCCAGCAGCGCTACAGTAACCTCCTCCTACGAGCAGTACTTC
CDR3aa: CASSATVTSSYEQYF

d_gene: -
abundance: -
v_gene: TRBV6-2/TRBV6-3
j_gene: TRBJ1-1
CDR3nt: TGTGCCAGCAGTTATCTTAGGGAGAACACTGAAGCTTTCTTT
CDR3aa: CASSYLRENTEAFF

d_gene: -
abundance: -
v_gene: TRBV7-9
j_gene: TRBJ2-7
CDR3nt: TGTGCCAGCAGCCCAGGGACGGCCGGCTACGAGCAGTACTTC
CDR3aa: CASSPGTAGYEQYF

d_gene: TRBD1
abundance: -
v_gene: TRBV14
j_gene: TRBJ2-7
CDR3nt: TGTGCCAGCAGGCGTGCCGGGACAGGGGCAAGCGAGCAGTACTTC
CDR3aa: CASRRAGTGASEQYF

d_gene: -
abundance: many
v_gene: TRBV7-2
j_gene: TRBJ1-1
CDR3nt: TGTGCCAGCACCCAGTACTGGAACATGAACACTGAAGCTTTCTTT
CDR3aa: CASTQYWNMNTEAFF

d_gene: -
abundance: few
v_gene: TRBV10-3
j_gene: TRBJ2-7
CDR3nt: TGTGCCATCAGCCGTGAGAGCTCCTACGAGCAGTACTTC
CDR3aa: CAISRESSYEQYF

d_gene: -
abundance: many
v_gene: TRBV11-3
j_gene: TRBJ2-7
CDR3nt: TGTGCCAGCAGCCCGACGGGATGGGGTAACGAGCAGTACTTC
CDR3aa: CASSPTGWGNEQYF

d_gene: -
abundance: many
v_gene: TRBV11-3
j_gene: TRBJ2-1
CDR3nt: TGTGCCAGCAGCTTAGGGGCCGAGGGGGGGGAGCAGTTCTTC
CDR3aa: CASSLGAEGGEQFF

d_gene: -
abundance: many
v_gene: TRBV20-1
j_gene: TRBJ2-3
CDR3nt: TGCAGTGCTGGACAGCAACCTGTTACGCAGTATTTT
CDR3aa: CSAGQQPVTQYF

d_gene: -
abundance: -
v_gene: TRBV4-2
j_gene: TRBJ2-6
CDR3nt: TGTGCCAGCAGCCAAGAGGACAGCTCTGGGGCCAACGTCCTGACTTTC
CDR3aa: CASSQEDSSGANVLTF

d_gene: TRBD1
abundance: few
v_gene: TRBV29-1
j_gene: TRBJ2-7
CDR3nt: TGCAGCGCCCGGGACAGGGGCTCTCAGGAGCAGTACTTC
CDR3aa: CSARDRGSQEQYF

d_gene: TRBD1
abundance: -
v_gene: TRBV28
j_gene: TRBJ2-3
CDR3nt: TGTGCCAGCAGTCTAGGAGACAGGGGTGGGCAGTATTTT
CDR3aa: CASSLGDRGGQYF

d_gene: -
abundance: many
v_gene: TRBV7-9
j_gene: TRBJ2-3
CDR3nt: TGTGCCAGCAGCTTAGGGGGCCACACAGATACGCAGTATTTT
CDR3aa: CASSLGGHTDTQYF

d_gene: TRBD1
abundance: few
v_gene: TRBV29-1
j_gene: TRBJ1-1
CDR3nt: TGCAGCATCTGGACAGGGGGCCGTGACACTGAAGCTTTCTTT
CDR3aa: CSIWTGGRDTEAFF

d_gene: -
abundance: many
v_gene: TRBV12-5
j_gene: TRBJ1-5
CDR3nt: TGTGCTAGTGGCTGCCCCCCTGGAGGGGCAGATCAGCCCCAGCATTTT
CDR3aa: CASGCPPGGADQPQHF

d_gene: -
abundance: many
v_gene: TRBV20-1
j_gene: TRBJ1-1
CDR3nt: TGCAGTGCTGCCCAGGGTGCAGCAGCTTTCTTT
CDR3aa: CSAAQGAAAFF

d_gene: TRBD1
abundance: many
v_gene: TRBV6-1
j_gene: TRBJ1-1
CDR3nt: TGTGCCAGCAGCGCGCAGGGACAGTTGAACACTGAAGCTTTCTTT
CDR3aa: CASSAQGQLNTEAFF

d_gene: TRBD2
abundance: -
v_gene: TRBV5-1
j_gene: TRBJ2-2
CDR3nt: TGCGCCAGCAGCTACCGGACTAGCGGGGGCCACACCGGGGAGCTGTTTTTT
CDR3aa: CASSYRTSGGHTGELFF

d_gene: TRBD2
abundance: many
v_gene: TRBV11-2
j_gene: TRBJ2-2
CDR3nt: TGTGCCAGCAGCTTAGCGCTAGCGGGAGGCTCAGGGACCGGGGAGCTGTTTTTT
CDR3aa: CASSLALAGGSGTGELFF

d_gene: -
abundance: many
v_gene: TRBV6-1
j_gene: TRBJ1-1
CDR3nt: TGTGCCAGCAGAGAAGGGATCGCGAACACTGAAGCTTTCTTT
CDR3aa: CASREGIANTEAFF

d_gene: -
abundance: -
v_gene: TRBV29-1
j_gene: TRBJ1-5
CDR3nt: TGCAGCGTCGCCGAAGGGCCGGATCAGCCCCAGCATTTT
CDR3aa: CSVAEGPDQPQHF

d_gene: -
abundance: few
v_gene: TRBV27
j_gene: TRBJ1-5
CDR3nt: TGTGCCAGCAGCATACAGGGATGGAGCAATCAGCCCCAGCATTTT
CDR3aa: CASSIQGWSNQPQHF

d_gene: TRBD2
abundance: few
v_gene: TRBV3-1
j_gene: TRBJ2-7
CDR3nt: TGTGCCAGCAGCCCCTACTCTAGCGGGTTCTCCTACGAGCAGTACTTC
CDR3aa: CASSPYSSGFSYEQYF

d_gene: TRBD2
abundance: -
v_gene: TRBV5-1
j_gene: TRBJ2-7
CDR3nt: TGCGCCAGCAGCTTGTCTATGGGACTAGCGGGCAGTTACTACGAGCAGTACTTC
CDR3aa: CASSLSMGLAGSYYEQYF